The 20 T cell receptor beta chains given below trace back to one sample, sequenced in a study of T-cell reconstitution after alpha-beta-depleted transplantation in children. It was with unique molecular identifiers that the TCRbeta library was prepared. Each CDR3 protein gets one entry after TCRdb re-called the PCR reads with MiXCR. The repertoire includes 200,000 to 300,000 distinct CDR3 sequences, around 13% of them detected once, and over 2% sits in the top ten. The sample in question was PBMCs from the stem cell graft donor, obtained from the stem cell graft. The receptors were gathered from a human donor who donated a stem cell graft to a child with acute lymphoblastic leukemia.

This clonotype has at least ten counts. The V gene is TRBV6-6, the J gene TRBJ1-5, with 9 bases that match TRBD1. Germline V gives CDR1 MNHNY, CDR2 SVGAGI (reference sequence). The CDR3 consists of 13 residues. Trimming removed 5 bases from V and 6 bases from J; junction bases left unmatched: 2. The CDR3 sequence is CASSGTGIQPQHF. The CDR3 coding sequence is TGTGCCAGCAGTGGGACAGGGATTCAGCCCCAGCATTTT.

DNA for the CDR3: TGTGCCAGCAGCAACGAGCAGGGGATAAGCTCTGGGGCCAACGTCCTGACTTTC. It codes for CASSNEQGISSGANVLTF. The V and J genes are TRBV3-1 and TRBJ2-6, with TRBD1 as a possible D gene (6 bases). This CDR3 comprises 18 residues. Trimming took 5 bases from V and 0 from J, leaving 17 bases between them. CDR1 is LGHDT and CDR2 is YNNKEL in the germline V gene (reference sequence).

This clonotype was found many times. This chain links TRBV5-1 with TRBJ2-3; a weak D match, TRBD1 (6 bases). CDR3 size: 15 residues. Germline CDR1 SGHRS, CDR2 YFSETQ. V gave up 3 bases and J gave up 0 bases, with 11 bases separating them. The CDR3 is CASSSQGVSTDTQYF. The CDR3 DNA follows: TGCGCCAGCAGCTCACAGGGAGTGAGCACAGATACGCAGTATTTT.

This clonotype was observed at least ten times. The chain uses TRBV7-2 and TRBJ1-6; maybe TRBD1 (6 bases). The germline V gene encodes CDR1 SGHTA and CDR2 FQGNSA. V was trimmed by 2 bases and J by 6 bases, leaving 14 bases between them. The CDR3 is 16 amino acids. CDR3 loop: CASSLMGGRGNSPLHF. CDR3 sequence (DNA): TGTGCCAGCAGCTTAATGGGCGGCAGGGGTAATTCACCCCTCCACTTT.

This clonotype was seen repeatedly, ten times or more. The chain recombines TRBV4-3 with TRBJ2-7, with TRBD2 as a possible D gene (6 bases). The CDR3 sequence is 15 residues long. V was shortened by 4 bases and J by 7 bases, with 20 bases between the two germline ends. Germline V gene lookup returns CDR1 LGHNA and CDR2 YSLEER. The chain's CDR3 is CASSRTHAPGEEQYF. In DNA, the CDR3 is TGCGCCAGCAGCCGGACTCACGCTCCGGGGGAAGAGCAGTACTTC.

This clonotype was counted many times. CDR3 DNA: TGTGCCAGCAGCCACTATTCGGGACAAAACTACGAGCAGTACTTC. Protein: CASSHYSGQNYEQYF. This chain connects TRBV4-2 to TRBJ2-7, with D perhaps matching TRBD1 (6 bases). V was shortened by 3 bases and J by 3 bases, with 15 bases between the two germline ends. The CDR3 is 15 amino acids. CDR1 and CDR2 from the germline V gene are LGHNA and YNFKEQ.

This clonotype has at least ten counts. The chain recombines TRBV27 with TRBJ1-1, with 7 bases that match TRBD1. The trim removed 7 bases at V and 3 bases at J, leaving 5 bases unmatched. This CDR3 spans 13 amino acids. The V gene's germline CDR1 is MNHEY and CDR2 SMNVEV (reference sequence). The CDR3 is CASTPGGDTEAFF. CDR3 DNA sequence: TGTGCCAGCACCCCAGGGGGGGACACTGAAGCTTTCTTT.

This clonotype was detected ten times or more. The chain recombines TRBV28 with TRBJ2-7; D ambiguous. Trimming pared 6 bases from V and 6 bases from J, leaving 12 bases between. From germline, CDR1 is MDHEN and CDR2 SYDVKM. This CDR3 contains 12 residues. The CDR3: CASSHPSGEQYF. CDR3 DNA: TGTGCCAGCAGCCACCCCTCGGGCGAGCAGTACTTC.

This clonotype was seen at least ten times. The CDR3 protein is CASSLARGADTQYF. As DNA, the CDR3 is TGTGCCAGCAGTCTTGCCCGGGGGGCAGATACGCAGTATTTT. The V and J genes are TRBV28 and TRBJ2-3; 7 bases match TRBD2. The V gene's germline CDR1 is MDHEN and CDR2 SYDVKM. This CDR3 comprises 14 residues. J gave up 4 bases and V 5 bases, and 6 bases lay outside the gene matches.

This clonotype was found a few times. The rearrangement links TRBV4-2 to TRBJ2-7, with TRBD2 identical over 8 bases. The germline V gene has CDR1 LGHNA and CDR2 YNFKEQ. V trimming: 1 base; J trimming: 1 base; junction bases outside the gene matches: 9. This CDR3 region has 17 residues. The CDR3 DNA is TGTGCCAGCAGCCAAGTAACGGATAGCGGGGATTCCTACGAGCAGTACTTC. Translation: CASSQVTDSGDSYEQYF.

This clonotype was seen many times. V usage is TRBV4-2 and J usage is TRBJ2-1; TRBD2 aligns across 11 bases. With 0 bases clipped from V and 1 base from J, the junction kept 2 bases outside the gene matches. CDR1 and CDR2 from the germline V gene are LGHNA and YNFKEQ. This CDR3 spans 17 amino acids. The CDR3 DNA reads TGTGCCAGCAGCCAAGAACTAGCGGGAGTTTCCTACAATGAGCAGTTCTTC. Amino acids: CASSQELAGVSYNEQFF.

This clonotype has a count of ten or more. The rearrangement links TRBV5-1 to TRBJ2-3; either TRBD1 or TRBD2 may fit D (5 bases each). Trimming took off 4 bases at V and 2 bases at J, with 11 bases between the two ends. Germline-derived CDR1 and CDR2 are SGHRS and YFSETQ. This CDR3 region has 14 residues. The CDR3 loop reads CASSRDPPTDTQYF. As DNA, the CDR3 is TGCGCCAGCAGCCGGGACCCTCCCACAGATACGCAGTATTTT.

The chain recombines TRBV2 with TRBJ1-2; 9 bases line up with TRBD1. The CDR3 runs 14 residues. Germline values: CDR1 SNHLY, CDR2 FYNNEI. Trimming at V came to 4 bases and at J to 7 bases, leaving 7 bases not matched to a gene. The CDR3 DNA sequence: TGTGCCAGCAGTGCCCAACAGGGGGCTAGTGGCTACACCTTC. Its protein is CASSAQQGASGYTF.

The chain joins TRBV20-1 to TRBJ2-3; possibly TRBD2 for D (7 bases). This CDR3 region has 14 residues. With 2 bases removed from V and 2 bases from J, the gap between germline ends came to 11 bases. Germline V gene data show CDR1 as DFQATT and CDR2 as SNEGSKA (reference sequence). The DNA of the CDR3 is TGCAGTGCTAGAAAGGGGGGGTCCACAGATACGCAGTATTTT. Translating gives CSARKGGSTDTQYF.

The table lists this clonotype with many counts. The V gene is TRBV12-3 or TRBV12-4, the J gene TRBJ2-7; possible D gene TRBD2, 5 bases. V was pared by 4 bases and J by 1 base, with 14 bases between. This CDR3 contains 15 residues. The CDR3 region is CASSSQSGKSYEQYF. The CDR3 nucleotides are TGTGCCAGCAGTTCTCAATCGGGAAAGTCCTACGAGCAGTACTTC.

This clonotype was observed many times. Here the CDR3 reads CASTSTGTYSYNEQFF. DNA for the CDR3: TGTGCCAGCACCTCAACCGGGACATATTCCTACAATGAGCAGTTCTTC. The rearrangement uses TRBV7-2 and TRBJ2-1, with D possibly being TRBD1 (6 bases). Germline V gives CDR1 SGHTA, CDR2 FQGNSA. Trimming removed 7 bases at V and 1 base at J, with 17 bases between. The CDR3 runs to 16 residues.

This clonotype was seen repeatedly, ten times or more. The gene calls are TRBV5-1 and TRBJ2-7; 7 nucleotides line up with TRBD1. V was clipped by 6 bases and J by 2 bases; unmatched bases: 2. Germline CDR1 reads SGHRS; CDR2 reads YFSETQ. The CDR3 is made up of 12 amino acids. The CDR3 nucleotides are TGCGCCAGCACCGGACAGGCCTACGAGCAGTACTTC. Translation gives CASTGQAYEQYF.

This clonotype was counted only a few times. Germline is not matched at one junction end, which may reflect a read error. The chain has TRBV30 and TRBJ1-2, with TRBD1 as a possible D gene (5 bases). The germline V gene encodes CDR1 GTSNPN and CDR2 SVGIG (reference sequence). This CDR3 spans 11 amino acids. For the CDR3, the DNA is TGTGCCTGGAGTGTCTCAGGGTTGGACGCCTTC. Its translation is CAWSVSGLDAF. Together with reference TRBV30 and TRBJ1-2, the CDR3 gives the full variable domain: SQTIHQWPATLVQPVGSPLSLECTVEGTSNPNLYWYRQAAGRGLQLLFYSVGIGQISSEVPQNLSASRPQDRQFILSSKKLLLSDSGFYLCAWSVSGLDAFGSGTRLTVV.

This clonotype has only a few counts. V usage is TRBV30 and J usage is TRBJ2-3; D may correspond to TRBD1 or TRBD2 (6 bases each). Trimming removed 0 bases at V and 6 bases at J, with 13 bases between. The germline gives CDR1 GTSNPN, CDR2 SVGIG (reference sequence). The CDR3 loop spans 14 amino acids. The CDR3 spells CAWSVAGGEDTQYF. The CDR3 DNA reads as TGTGCCTGGAGTGTAGCCGGGGGCGAGGATACGCAGTATTTT.

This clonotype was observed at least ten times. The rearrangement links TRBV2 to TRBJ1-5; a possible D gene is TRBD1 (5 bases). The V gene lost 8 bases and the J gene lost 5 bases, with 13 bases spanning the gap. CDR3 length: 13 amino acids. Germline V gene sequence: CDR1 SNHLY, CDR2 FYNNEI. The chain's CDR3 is CASWGQRDQPQHF. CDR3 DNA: TGTGCCAGCTGGGGCCAACGGGATCAGCCCCAGCATTTT.